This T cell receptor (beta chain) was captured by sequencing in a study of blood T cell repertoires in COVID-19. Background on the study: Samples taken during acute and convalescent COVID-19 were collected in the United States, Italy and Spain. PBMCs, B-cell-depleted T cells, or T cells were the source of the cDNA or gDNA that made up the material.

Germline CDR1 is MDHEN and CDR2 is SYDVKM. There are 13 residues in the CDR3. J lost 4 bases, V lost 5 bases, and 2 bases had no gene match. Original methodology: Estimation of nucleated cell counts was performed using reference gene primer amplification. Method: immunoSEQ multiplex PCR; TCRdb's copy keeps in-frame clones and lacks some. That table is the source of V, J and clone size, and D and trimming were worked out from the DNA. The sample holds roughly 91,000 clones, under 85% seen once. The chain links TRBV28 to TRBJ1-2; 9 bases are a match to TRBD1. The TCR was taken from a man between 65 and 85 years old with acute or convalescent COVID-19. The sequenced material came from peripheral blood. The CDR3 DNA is TGTGCCAGCAGTGGGGACAGGGTCTATGGCTACACCTTC. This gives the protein CASSGDRVYGYTF.